The rows below give T cell receptor beta chains drawn from one sample of a study of OX40 agonist ivuxolimab in advanced cancers. Profiling relied on immunoSEQ multiplex PCR, and the TCRdb table lists in-frame clones only, not all of them. Here the sample spans 75,000 to 80,000 clones, 94% being singletons. Sequencing used CD4+ or CD8+ T cells sorted from blood, obtained in a trial of the OX40 agonist ivuxolimab. Every receptor here comes from an adult with an advanced solid tumor such as melanoma, head and neck, liver or kidney cancer. Each CDR3 is given with its conserved first and last residue. D genes are given only for firm matches. Some rows have no size entry. The others give once, few or many, or a class for an expanded clone.

clone_size d_call j_call v_call cdr3_aa cdr3_nt
- - TRBJ2-3 TRBV7-7 CASSPGWLSTDTQYF TGTGCCAGCAGTCCGGGGTGGTTGAGCACAGATACGCAGTATTTT
- - TRBJ2-1 TRBV28 CASSLDGSFYNEQFF TGTGCCAGCAGTTTGGACGGGAGCTTCTACAATGAGCAGTTCTTC
- TRBD1 TRBJ2-7 TRBV5-6 CASSGFGQAEFYEQYF TGTGCCAGCAGTGGGTTCGGACAGGCTGAATTCTACGAGCAGTACTTC
- - TRBJ1-1 TRBV30 CAWSRLGMSTEAFF TGTGCCTGGAGTAGATTGGGGATGAGCACTGAAGCTTTCTTT
- - TRBJ2-7 TRBV14 CASSQVGRNEQYF TGTGCCAGCAGCCAAGTGGGCAGGAACGAGCAGTACTTC
- TRBD1 TRBJ1-2 TRBV19 CASMGPRGLDKNDGYTF TGTGCCAGTATGGGACCGAGGGGGCTCGACAAAAACGATGGCTACACCTTC
- - TRBJ1-5 TRBV30 CAWSEGGPQPQHF TGTGCCTGGAGTGAAGGGGGGCCACAGCCCCAGCATTTT
once TRBD2 TRBJ2-7 TRBV4-2 CASSQAAAGDSPYEQYF TGTGCCAGCAGCCAAGCCGCGGCGGGGGATTCCCCTTACGAGCAGTACTTC
- - TRBJ2-7 TRBV4-3 CASSLNPLADEQYF TGCGCCAGCAGCCTCAACCCCCTAGCAGACGAGCAGTACTTC
- TRBD2 TRBJ2-7 TRBV4-2 CASSPLGLAQVLNF TGTGCCAGCAGTCCCTTAGGACTAGCTCAGGTCCTGAACTTC
- - TRBJ2-7 TRBV5-3 CAGPRREQYF TGTGCCGGTCCGAGACGAGAGCAGTACTTC
once - TRBJ2-3 TRBV15 CATSPKPTWGEVADTQYF TGTGCCACCAGTCCTAAGCCTACCTGGGGGGAAGTTGCAGATACGCAGTATTTT
- - TRBJ1-3 TRBV6-5 CASSYSGEGGNTIYF TGTGCCAGCAGTTACTCAGGCGAGGGTGGAAACACCATATATTTT
- - TRBJ1-1 TRBV4-1 CASSQDNKGEAFF TGCGCCAGCAGCCAAGATAATAAGGGCGAAGCTTTCTTT
- TRBD1 TRBJ2-2 TRBV18 CASSPDRQGSNTGELFF TGTGCCAGCTCACCCGACCGACAGGGATCAAACACCGGGGAGCTGTTTTTT
- - TRBJ1-1 TRBV27 CASSLNGNTEAFF TGTGCCAGCAGTTTAAACGGTAACACTGAAGCTTTCTTT
- TRBD2 TRBJ2-7 TRBV25-1 CASSSTSGSSYEQYF TGTGCCAGCAGTTCGACTAGCGGGAGTAGCTACGAGCAGTACTTC
- - TRBJ2-7 TRBV2 CASSEGGGKRGYEQYF TGTGCCAGCAGTGAGGGAGGGGGAAAACGGGGCTACGAGCAGTACTTC
- - TRBJ2-3 TRBV4-3 CASSQALRDSYTDTQYF TGCGCCAGCAGCCAAGCCCTCCGGGACTCATACACAGATACGCAGTATTTT
few - TRBJ1-5 TRBV27 CASSLGQGGGQPQHF TGTGCCAGCAGTTTGGGGCAGGGAGGAGGCCAGCCCCAGCATTTT
- TRBD2 TRBJ2-3 TRBV29-1 CSVEFSPSGGLTDTQYF TGCAGCGTTGAGTTCTCCCCTAGCGGGGGCCTTACAGATACGCAGTATTTT
- TRBD1 TRBJ1-5 TRBV2 CASSVDRHPNQPQHF TGTGCCAGCAGTGTGGACAGGCATCCTAATCAGCCCCAGCATTTT
- - TRBJ2-1 TRBV4-3 CASSQDGYNEQFF TGCGCCAGCAGCCAAGATGGTTACAATGAGCAGTTCTTC
- TRBD1 TRBJ1-2 TRBV4-3 CASSQDSGQENYGYTF TGCGCCAGCAGCCAAGACTCGGGACAGGAGAACTATGGCTACACCTTC
- - TRBJ2-6 TRBV9 CASNGVSGANVLTF TGTGCCAGCAATGGGGTCTCTGGGGCCAACGTCCTGACTTTC
- - TRBJ2-3 TRBV9 CASSVEAGDTQYF TGTGCCAGCAGCGTAGAGGCAGGGGATACGCAGTATTTT
- TRBD2 TRBJ2-6 TRBV2 CARYSPLGTSGIRGANVLTF TGTGCCAGATATTCTCCCCTCGGGACTAGCGGGATCAGGGGGGCCAACGTCCTGACTTTC
once TRBD1 TRBJ1-2 TRBV5-6 CASSFTGTAYGYTF TGTGCCAGCAGCTTTACCGGGACAGCCTATGGCTACACCTTC
- - TRBJ2-4 TRBV4-2 CASSFANIQYF TGTGCCAGCAGCTTCGCTAACATTCAGTACTTC
- - TRBJ1-6 TRBV7-2 CASSLEMSSYNSPLHF TGTGCCAGCAGCTTAGAGATGAGCTCCTATAATTCACCCCTCCACTTT
- TRBD1 TRBJ1-1 TRBV2 CASIGQGATEAFF TGTGCCAGCATTGGACAGGGAGCCACTGAAGCTTTCTTT
- TRBD2 TRBJ2-7 TRBV16 CASSQLVAGAYEQYF TGTGCCAGCAGCCAATTGGTAGCGGGAGCCTACGAGCAGTACTTC
- - TRBJ2-7 TRBV6-6 CANSSTGASAREQYF TGTGCCAACAGTTCCACGGGCGCGTCGGCGCGGGAGCAGTACTTC
- - TRBJ2-6 TRBV27 CASTPGSSGANVLTF TGTGCCAGCACCCCAGGTAGCTCTGGGGCCAACGTCCTGACTTTC
- - TRBJ2-7 TRBV6-5 CASSIRDDSYEQYF TGTGCCAGCAGCATCAGGGACGACTCCTACGAGCAGTACTTC
once - TRBJ2-7 TRBV14 CASSQDLGRRGYEQYF TGTGCCAGCAGCCAAGATCTAGGCAGGAGAGGGTACGAGCAGTACTTC
- - TRBJ1-3 TRBV11-2 CASGAHVAGNTIYF TGTGCCAGCGGGGCTCATGTAGCAGGAAACACCATATATTTT
- TRBD1 TRBJ2-1 TRBV9 CASSVSNRGYFDEQFF TGTGCCAGCAGCGTATCTAACAGGGGGTACTTCGATGAGCAGTTCTTC
- - TRBJ2-7 TRBV25-1 CASSESRAGAVPFYEQYF TGTGCCAGCAGTGAATCTCGGGCTGGGGCAGTCCCTTTCTACGAGCAGTACTTC
- TRBD2 TRBJ2-4 TRBV6-1 CASNLGLANIQYF TGTGCCAGCAACTTGGGACTAGCGAACATTCAGTACTTC